Included here is one TCR beta chain sequence, with context. Its matching antigen is unknown. Around 0.55 micrograms of biopsy DNA per sample underwent TCRB immunosequencing. Sequencing was performed with immunoSEQ multiplex PCR; in TCRdb, only in-frame clones are kept and a portion is missing. The table shows more than 15,000 clones, with roughly three fifths occurring only once. The data were taken from a study of T cell repertoires in ileal Crohn's disease. Turning to the study itself: About half received postoperative treatment, about a dozen with thiopurines and 15 to 20 anti-TNF. Study observations and caveats: All patients with clonality above 26.8% had endoscopic recurrence.

Eligibility required adulthood, ileal or ileocolonic Crohn's disease and indicated ileocolonic resection. The ends were cut back, 3 bases at V and 4 bases at J, with 7 bases in the middle. The germline CDR1 and CDR2 sequences are GTSNPN and SVGIG (reference sequence). The CDR3 runs to 11 residues. The sequenced material came from ileal tissue. The chain links TRBV30 to TRBJ2-7; D may be TRBD2 (5 bases). The receptor was derived from an adult with Crohn's disease. This CDR3 is CAWRSGYEQYF. CDR3 in DNA: TGTGCCTGGAGATCGGGGTACGAGCAGTACTTC.